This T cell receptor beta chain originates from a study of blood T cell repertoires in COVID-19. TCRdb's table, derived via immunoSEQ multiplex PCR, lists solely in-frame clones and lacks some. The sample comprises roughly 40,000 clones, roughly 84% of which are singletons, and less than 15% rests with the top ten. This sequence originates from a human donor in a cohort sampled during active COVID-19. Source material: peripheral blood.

This chain's CDR3 is CASSLALALTFTDTQYF. CDR3 DNA: TGTGCCAGCAGCTTAGCTCTAGCCTTGACTTTCACAGATACGCAGTATTTT. This rearrangement joins TRBV7-2 to TRBJ2-3; TRBD2 might be the D (5 bases). Germline V gene data show CDR1 as SGHTA and CDR2 as FQGNSA. CDR3 size: 17 residues. Trimming stripped 0 bases from V and 2 bases from J, with 15 bases between.